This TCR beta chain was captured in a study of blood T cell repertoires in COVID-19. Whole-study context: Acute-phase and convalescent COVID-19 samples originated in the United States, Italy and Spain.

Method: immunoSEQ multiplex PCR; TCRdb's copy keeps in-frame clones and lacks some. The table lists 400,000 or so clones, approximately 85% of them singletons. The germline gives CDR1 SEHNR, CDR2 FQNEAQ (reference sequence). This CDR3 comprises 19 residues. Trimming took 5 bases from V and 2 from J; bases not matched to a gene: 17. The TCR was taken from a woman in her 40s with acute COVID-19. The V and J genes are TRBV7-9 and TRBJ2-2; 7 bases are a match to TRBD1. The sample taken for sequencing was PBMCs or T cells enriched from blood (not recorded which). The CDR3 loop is CASSGASTGQGVNTGELFF. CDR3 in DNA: TGTGCCAGCAGCGGTGCCTCGACAGGGCAAGGGGTTAACACCGGGGAGCTGTTTTTT. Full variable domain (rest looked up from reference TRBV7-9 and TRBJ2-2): DTGVSQNPRHKITKRGQNVTFRCDPISEHNRLYWYRQTLGQGPEFLTYFQNEAQLEKSRLLSDRFSAERPKGSFSTLEIQRTEQGDSAMYLCASSGASTGQGVNTGELFFGEGSRLTVL.